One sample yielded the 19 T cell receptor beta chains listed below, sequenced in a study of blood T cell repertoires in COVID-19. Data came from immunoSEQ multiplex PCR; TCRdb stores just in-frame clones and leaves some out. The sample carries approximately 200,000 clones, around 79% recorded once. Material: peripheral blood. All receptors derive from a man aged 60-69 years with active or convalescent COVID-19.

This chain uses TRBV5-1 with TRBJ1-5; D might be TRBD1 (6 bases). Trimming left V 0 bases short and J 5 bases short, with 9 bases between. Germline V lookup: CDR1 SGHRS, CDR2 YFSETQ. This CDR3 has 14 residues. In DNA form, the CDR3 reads TGCGCCAGCAGCTTGGAGGCAGGGGATCAGCCCCAGCATTTT. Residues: CASSLEAGDQPQHF.

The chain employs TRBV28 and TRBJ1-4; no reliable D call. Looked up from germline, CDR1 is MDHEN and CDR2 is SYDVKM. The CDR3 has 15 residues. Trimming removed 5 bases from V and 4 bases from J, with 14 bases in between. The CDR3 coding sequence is TGTGCCAGCAGTCTATACGGGGTTGGTAATGAAAAACTGTTTTTT. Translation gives CASSLYGVGNEKLFF.

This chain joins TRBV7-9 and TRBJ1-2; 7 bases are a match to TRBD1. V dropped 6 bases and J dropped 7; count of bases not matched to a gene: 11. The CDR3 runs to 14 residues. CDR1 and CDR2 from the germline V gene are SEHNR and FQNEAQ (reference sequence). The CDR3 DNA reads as TGTGCCAGCAGAGCAGGGGGTTTGATAACTGGCTACACCTTC. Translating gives CASRAGGLITGYTF.

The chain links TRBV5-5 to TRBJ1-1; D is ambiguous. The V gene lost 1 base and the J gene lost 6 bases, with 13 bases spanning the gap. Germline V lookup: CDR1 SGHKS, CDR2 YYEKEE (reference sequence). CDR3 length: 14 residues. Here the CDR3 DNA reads TGTGCCAGCAGCTTGCGGGGTGGTAGGGCTGAAGCTTTCTTT. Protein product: CASSLRGGRAEAFF.

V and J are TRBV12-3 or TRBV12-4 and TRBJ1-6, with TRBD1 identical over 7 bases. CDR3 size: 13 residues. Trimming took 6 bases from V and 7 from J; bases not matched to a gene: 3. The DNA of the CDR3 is TGTGCCAGCAGCCGACAGGGCAATTCACCCCTCCACTTT. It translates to CASSRQGNSPLHF.

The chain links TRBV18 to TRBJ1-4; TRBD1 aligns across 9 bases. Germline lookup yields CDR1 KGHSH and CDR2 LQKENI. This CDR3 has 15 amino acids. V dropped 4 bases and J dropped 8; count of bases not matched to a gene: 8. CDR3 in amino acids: CASSRRGQGNEKLFF. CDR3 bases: TGTGCCAGCTCACGACGAGGACAGGGGAACGAAAAACTGTTTTTT.

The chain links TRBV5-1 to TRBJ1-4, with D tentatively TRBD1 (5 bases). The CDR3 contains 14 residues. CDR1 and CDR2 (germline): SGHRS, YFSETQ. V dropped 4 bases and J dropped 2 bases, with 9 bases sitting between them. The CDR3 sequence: CASSDQGTNEKLFF. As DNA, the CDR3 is TGCGCCAGCAGCGACCAGGGTACTAATGAAAAACTGTTTTTT.

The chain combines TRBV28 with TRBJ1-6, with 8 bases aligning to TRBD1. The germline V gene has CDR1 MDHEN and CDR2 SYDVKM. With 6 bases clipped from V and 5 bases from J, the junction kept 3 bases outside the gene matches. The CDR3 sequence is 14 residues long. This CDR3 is CASRPDRDNSPLHF. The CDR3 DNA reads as TGTGCCAGCAGACCGGACAGGGATAATTCACCCCTCCACTTT.

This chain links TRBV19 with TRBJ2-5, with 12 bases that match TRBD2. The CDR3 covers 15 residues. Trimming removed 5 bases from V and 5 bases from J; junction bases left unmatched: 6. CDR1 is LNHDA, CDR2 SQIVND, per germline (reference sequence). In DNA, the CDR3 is TGTGCCAGTAGTTCGACTAGCGGGAGTAGTGAGACCCAGTACTTC. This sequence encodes CASSSTSGSSETQYF.

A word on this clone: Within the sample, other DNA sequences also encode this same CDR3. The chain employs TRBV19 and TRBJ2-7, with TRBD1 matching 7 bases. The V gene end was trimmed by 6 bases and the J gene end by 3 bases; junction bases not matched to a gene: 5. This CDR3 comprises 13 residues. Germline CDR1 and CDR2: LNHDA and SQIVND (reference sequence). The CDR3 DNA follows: TGTGCCAGTAGCCCGGGACAGCACTACGAGCAGTACTTC. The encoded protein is CASSPGQHYEQYF.

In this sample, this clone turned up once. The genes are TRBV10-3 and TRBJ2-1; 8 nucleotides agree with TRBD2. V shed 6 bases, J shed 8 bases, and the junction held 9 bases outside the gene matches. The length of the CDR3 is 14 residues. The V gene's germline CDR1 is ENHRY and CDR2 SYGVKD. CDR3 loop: CAIRETSDHHEQFF. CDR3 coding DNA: TGTGCCATCAGGGAGACTAGCGATCATCATGAGCAGTTCTTC.

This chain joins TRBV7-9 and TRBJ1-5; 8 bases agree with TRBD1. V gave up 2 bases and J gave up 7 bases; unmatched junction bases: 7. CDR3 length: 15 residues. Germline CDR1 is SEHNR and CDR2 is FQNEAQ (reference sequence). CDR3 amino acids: CASSLSTGVGQPQHF. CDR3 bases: TGTGCCAGCAGCTTATCGACAGGGGTAGGCCAGCCCCAGCATTTT.

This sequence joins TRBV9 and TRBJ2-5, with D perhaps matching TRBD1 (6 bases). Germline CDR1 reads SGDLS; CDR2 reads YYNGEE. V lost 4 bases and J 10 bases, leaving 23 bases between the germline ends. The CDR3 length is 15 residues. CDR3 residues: CASSPQGTSSLGQYF. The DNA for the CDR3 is TGTGCCAGCAGCCCCCAGGGGACCTCCTCCCTTGGCCAGTACTTC.

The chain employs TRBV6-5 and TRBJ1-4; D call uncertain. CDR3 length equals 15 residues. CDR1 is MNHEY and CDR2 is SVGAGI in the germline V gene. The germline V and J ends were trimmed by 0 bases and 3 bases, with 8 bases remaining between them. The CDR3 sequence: CASSYSTGANEKLFF. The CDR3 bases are TGTGCCAGCAGTTACTCGACGGGAGCTAATGAAAAACTGTTTTTT.

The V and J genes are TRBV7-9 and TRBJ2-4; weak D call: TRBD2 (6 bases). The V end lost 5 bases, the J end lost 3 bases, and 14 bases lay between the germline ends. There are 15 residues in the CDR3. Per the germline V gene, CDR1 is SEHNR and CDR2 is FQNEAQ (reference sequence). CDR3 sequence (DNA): TGTGCCAGCAGCCCGGTAGGACTAATCAAAAACATTCAGTACTTC. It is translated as CASSPVGLIKNIQYF.

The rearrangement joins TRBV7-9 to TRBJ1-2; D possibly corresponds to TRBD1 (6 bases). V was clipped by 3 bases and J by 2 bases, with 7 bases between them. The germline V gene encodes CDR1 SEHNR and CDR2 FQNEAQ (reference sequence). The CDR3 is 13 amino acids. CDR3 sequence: CASSFRGNYGYTF. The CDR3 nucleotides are TGTGCCAGCAGCTTCAGGGGAAACTATGGCTACACCTTC.

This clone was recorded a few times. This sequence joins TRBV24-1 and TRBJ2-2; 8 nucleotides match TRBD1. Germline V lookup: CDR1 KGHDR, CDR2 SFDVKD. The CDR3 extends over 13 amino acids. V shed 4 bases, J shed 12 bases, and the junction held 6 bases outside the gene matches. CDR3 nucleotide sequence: TGTGCCACCAGTGACCATACAGGGGGACAGCTGTTTTTT. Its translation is CATSDHTGGQLFF.

The CDR3 nucleotides read TGCGCCAGCAGCTTGTGGGAGGGCTATGGCTACACCTTC. Its protein product is CASSLWEGYGYTF. The chain has TRBV5-1 and TRBJ1-2; no reliable D call. Trimming took 1 base from V and 4 from J, leaving 8 bases between them. CDR3 length: 13 amino acids. The germline V gene has CDR1 SGHRS and CDR2 YFSETQ.

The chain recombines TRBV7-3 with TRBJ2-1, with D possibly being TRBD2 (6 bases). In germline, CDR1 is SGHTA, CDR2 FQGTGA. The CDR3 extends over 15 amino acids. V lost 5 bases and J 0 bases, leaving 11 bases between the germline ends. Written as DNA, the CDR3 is TGTGCCAGCAGCCCAGCGGGTAGCTCCTACAATGAGCAGTTCTTC. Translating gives CASSPAGSSYNEQFF.